This TCR beta chain was obtained from a study of OX40 agonist ivuxolimab in advanced cancers. Study-wide findings and caveats: Low normalized T-cell clonal expansion also characterized some of the nonresponders.

Germline CDR1 and CDR2: SGHVS and FQNEAQ. Trimming cost V 6 bases and J 4 bases, with 13 bases left between them. This CDR3 is built from 14 residues. A note on this clone: Its antigen is undetermined.

Only in-frame clones appear in the TCRdb table, and some are missing; sequencing was by immunoSEQ multiplex PCR. The sample has some 75,000 clones, less than 90% seen once; the top ten hold more than 2%. The material was CD4+ or CD8+ T cells sorted from blood, obtained in a trial of the OX40 agonist ivuxolimab. The chain carries TRBV7-8 and TRBJ1-3, with a weak D call TRBD1 (6 bases). The TCR originated in an adult with an advanced solid tumor such as melanoma, head and neck, liver or kidney cancer. CDR3 nucleotide sequence: TGTGCCAGCAGTGGGGGCAGGTCAGGAAACACCATATATTTT. This translates into CASSGGRSGNTIYF.